These T cell receptor beta chains were read from a single sample in a study of long-term antiretroviral therapy in people with HIV. TCRdb keeps only in-frame clones here, not all; method: immunoSEQ multiplex PCR. The sample carries about 36,000 clones, 80% to 90% recorded once. The sequencing here drew on unsorted PBMCs, taken 2.2 years after starting antiretroviral therapy. The source of these receptors is a young man with HIV. Each CDR3 is given without its conserved first and last residue. The D gene is left open where the match is weak. The listing skips clone size in some rows; elsewhere it reads once, few, many or a size class.

j_call: TRBJ1-5; v_call: TRBV10-2; clone_size: -; d_call: TRBD1; cdr3_aa: ASSETGENQPQH
j_call: TRBJ1-5; v_call: TRBV10-3; clone_size: -; d_call: -; cdr3_aa: AISVGDNQPQH
j_call: TRBJ2-5; v_call: TRBV28; clone_size: -; d_call: -; cdr3_aa: ASSLGLETQY
j_call: TRBJ2-2; v_call: TRBV19; clone_size: once; d_call: -; cdr3_aa: ASSINSLGTGELF
j_call: TRBJ2-3; v_call: TRBV6-6; clone_size: -; d_call: TRBD2; cdr3_aa: ASATPSAGDTQY
j_call: TRBJ2-1; v_call: TRBV7-9; clone_size: -; d_call: TRBD2; cdr3_aa: ASSARTSGLSYNEQF
j_call: TRBJ2-5; v_call: TRBV2; clone_size: few; d_call: -; cdr3_aa: ASSEVGRETQY
j_call: TRBJ2-7; v_call: TRBV9; clone_size: -; d_call: -; cdr3_aa: ASSRLGTADHEQY
j_call: TRBJ2-7; v_call: TRBV4-1; clone_size: -; d_call: -; cdr3_aa: ASSQGGGPYEQY
j_call: TRBJ2-1; v_call: TRBV7-3; clone_size: -; d_call: TRBD2; cdr3_aa: ASSFGLAGLNEQF
j_call: TRBJ2-1; v_call: TRBV4-2; clone_size: -; d_call: TRBD2; cdr3_aa: ASSSTSGEWYNEQF
j_call: TRBJ2-7; v_call: TRBV6-5; clone_size: -; d_call: -; cdr3_aa: ASSYSTESSYEQY
j_call: TRBJ2-7; v_call: TRBV27; clone_size: -; d_call: TRBD1; cdr3_aa: ASSLRGQGAEQY
j_call: TRBJ2-2; v_call: TRBV27; clone_size: -; d_call: -; cdr3_aa: ASSLEGGGRELF
j_call: TRBJ2-7; v_call: TRBV7-9; clone_size: few; d_call: TRBD2; cdr3_aa: ASSVAGLAGPEQY
j_call: TRBJ2-7; v_call: TRBV5-5; clone_size: -; d_call: -; cdr3_aa: ASTSAAWGGEQY
j_call: TRBJ1-5; v_call: TRBV6-1; clone_size: -; d_call: -; cdr3_aa: ASSDPEGQPQH
j_call: TRBJ1-1; v_call: TRBV5-6; clone_size: -; d_call: -; cdr3_aa: ASSLVAGRDSEAF
j_call: TRBJ1-1; v_call: TRBV10-3; clone_size: -; d_call: TRBD1; cdr3_aa: AISLGQGQNTEAF
j_call: TRBJ2-7; v_call: TRBV30; clone_size: -; d_call: -; cdr3_aa: AQSTGPYEQY
j_call: TRBJ2-1; v_call: TRBV30; clone_size: -; d_call: -; cdr3_aa: AWSAGQEQF
j_call: TRBJ2-2; v_call: TRBV7-8; clone_size: -; d_call: -; cdr3_aa: ASSGHTGELF
j_call: TRBJ1-2; v_call: TRBV5-8; clone_size: -; d_call: TRBD1; cdr3_aa: ASRGTDNYGYT
j_call: TRBJ1-4; v_call: TRBV5-6; clone_size: -; d_call: TRBD1; cdr3_aa: ASSPTGYNEKLF
j_call: TRBJ1-6; v_call: TRBV2; clone_size: few; d_call: TRBD1; cdr3_aa: ASRVGQAALH
j_call: TRBJ1-2; v_call: TRBV13; clone_size: few; d_call: -; cdr3_aa: ASSSGRGTVGYT
j_call: TRBJ2-7; v_call: TRBV7-3; clone_size: -; d_call: TRBD2; cdr3_aa: ASAGGSLRLEQY
j_call: TRBJ1-1; v_call: TRBV7-2; clone_size: -; d_call: -; cdr3_aa: ASSLVGGRTEAF
j_call: TRBJ1-1; v_call: TRBV30; clone_size: hyperexpanded; d_call: TRBD1; cdr3_aa: AFGQGFTEAF
j_call: TRBJ2-7; v_call: TRBV25-1; clone_size: -; d_call: -; cdr3_aa: ASRGQSGEQY
j_call: TRBJ1-1; v_call: TRBV6-1; clone_size: few; d_call: -; cdr3_aa: ASSPESTYNTEAF
j_call: TRBJ1-2; v_call: TRBV6-1; clone_size: -; d_call: -; cdr3_aa: ASSEAGQGGYGYT
j_call: TRBJ1-2; v_call: TRBV6-5; clone_size: -; d_call: -; cdr3_aa: ASSPSSGNYGYT
j_call: TRBJ1-2; v_call: TRBV7-2; clone_size: -; d_call: -; cdr3_aa: ASSSGGERT
j_call: TRBJ2-2; v_call: TRBV30; clone_size: once; d_call: TRBD1; cdr3_aa: AGGTGVATGELF
j_call: TRBJ2-7; v_call: TRBV2; clone_size: -; d_call: -; cdr3_aa: ASTQAGERVYEQY
j_call: TRBJ1-2; v_call: TRBV29-1; clone_size: -; d_call: TRBD1; cdr3_aa: SVERQGDGYT
j_call: TRBJ2-7; v_call: TRBV7-2; clone_size: -; d_call: -; cdr3_aa: ASSFTPYRGRSYEQY
j_call: TRBJ2-4; v_call: TRBV9; clone_size: -; d_call: -; cdr3_aa: ASSVSGGPRDIQY
j_call: TRBJ1-2; v_call: TRBV9; clone_size: once; d_call: TRBD1; cdr3_aa: ASSVDRGGVNYGYT
j_call: TRBJ2-1; v_call: TRBV5-6; clone_size: -; d_call: TRBD1; cdr3_aa: ASRSGQGPSSYNEQF
j_call: TRBJ2-3; v_call: TRBV9; clone_size: -; d_call: -; cdr3_aa: ASSVGSPQRGHREKSTDTQY
j_call: TRBJ2-1; v_call: TRBV6-6; clone_size: -; d_call: -; cdr3_aa: ASSSQSDGNEQF
j_call: TRBJ2-7; v_call: TRBV4-1; clone_size: -; d_call: -; cdr3_aa: ASSQGATGVYEQY
j_call: TRBJ1-1; v_call: TRBV20-1; clone_size: -; d_call: -; cdr3_aa: RGGYTEAF
j_call: TRBJ1-3; v_call: TRBV6-5; clone_size: -; d_call: TRBD1; cdr3_aa: ASRDRTYSGNTIY
j_call: TRBJ1-2; v_call: TRBV5-5; clone_size: once; d_call: -; cdr3_aa: ASSLLGREYGYT
j_call: TRBJ2-5; v_call: TRBV28; clone_size: -; d_call: TRBD1; cdr3_aa: ATLLDRGRGETQY
j_call: TRBJ1-4; v_call: TRBV7-2; clone_size: -; d_call: -; cdr3_aa: ASSSGMYDEKLF
j_call: TRBJ1-2; v_call: TRBV7-6; clone_size: -; d_call: -; cdr3_aa: ASSLGVSSYGYT
j_call: TRBJ1-5; v_call: TRBV9; clone_size: few; d_call: -; cdr3_aa: ASSRDDRPNQPQH